One sample yielded the 31 T cell receptor beta chains listed below, sequenced in a study of identical twins. TCRdb used MiXCR to reprocess the 5' RACE reads, holding one entry per CDR3 protein. The data hold 520,000 or so distinct CDR3 sequences, with around 20% observed a single time. The same sample was also used in a study of T cells expressing NK-cell markers.

The material sequenced was CD4+ T cells sorted from blood. The receptors were sampled from a woman aged 18-29 years in good health.

This clonotype came up a few times. J is TRBJ2-7 and V is TRBV20-1; tentatively, D is TRBD1 or TRBD2 (5 bases each). Trimming took 1 base from V and 4 from J, leaving 14 bases between them. Germline V gene data show CDR1 as DFQATT and CDR2 as SNEGSKA (reference sequence). This CDR3 is 14 amino acids long. CDR3 protein: CSARVGTETYEQYF. CDR3 DNA sequence: TGCAGTGCTAGAGTGGGGACGGAAACTTACGAGCAGTACTTC.

This clonotype was seen more than once but under ten times. The chain uses TRBV10-2 and TRBJ1-6; D unresolved. Between the trimmed V and J ends, which lost 3 bases and 10 bases, there was a span of 7 bases. The germline gives CDR1 WSHSY, CDR2 SAAADI. This CDR3 region has 12 residues. In DNA, the CDR3 is TGCGCCAGCAGTGACGTGAGGTCACCCCTCCACTTT. It translates to CASSDVRSPLHF.

The CDR3 coding sequence is TGCAGCGTCCCTGGGGAACGTAGGGACAGGCCCTACGAGCAGTACTTC. This codes for CSVPGERRDRPYEQYF. The gene calls are TRBV29-1 and TRBJ2-7; 8 positions agree with TRBD1. The CDR3 runs to 16 residues. Germline V gene lookup returns CDR1 SQVTM and CDR2 ANQGSEA. The ends lost 6 bases at V and 2 bases at J; junction bases unmatched: 15.

The chain carries TRBV20-1 and TRBJ2-3; unclear D gene. Germline CDR1 is DFQATT and CDR2 is SNEGSKA (reference sequence). The CDR3 loop spans 14 amino acids. CDR3 region: CGSRLGAHTDTQYF. The CDR3 region has the DNA TGCGGTAGCCGATTGGGCGCACACACAGATACGCAGTATTTT.

This clonotype was picked up a small number of times. J is TRBJ2-1 and V is TRBV6-2 or TRBV6-3, with 7 bases fitting TRBD2. The CDR3 sequence is 12 residues long. Unmatched junction bases numbered 4, after V lost 5 bases and J lost 9 bases. CDR1 MNHEY and CDR2 SVGEGT come from the germline V gene. The CDR3 coding sequence is TGTGCCAGCAGTCCCCGGGAGGCTGAGCAGTTCTTC. It translates to CASSPREAEQFF.

J is TRBJ1-2 and V is TRBV25-1; no clear D. CDR3 length: 13 amino acids. Germline values: CDR1 MGHDK, CDR2 SYGVNS. V was shortened by 3 bases and J by 6 bases, with 11 bases between the two germline ends. In DNA, the CDR3 is TGTGCCAGCAGTGATCCGAGGGTGGATGGCTACACCTTC. This gives the protein CASSDPRVDGYTF.

This clonotype was counted many times. The chain uses TRBV10-3 and TRBJ2-2, with no clear D. V was cut by 4 bases and J by 4 bases, with 7 bases left in between. There are 13 residues in the CDR3. The germline CDR1 and CDR2 sequences are ENHRY and SYGVKD. The CDR3 DNA is TGTGCCATCAGTGTTACCGTCACCGGGGAGCTGTTTTTT. As protein: CAISVTVTGELFF.

This clonotype appeared a few times. The V and J genes are TRBV20-1 and TRBJ2-3; D not resolved. CDR1 and CDR2 (germline): DFQATT, SNEGSKA (reference sequence). This CDR3 contains 11 residues. The V and J ends lost 0 bases and 9 bases respectively, with 7 bases between them. The CDR3 nucleotides are TGCAGTGCTAGAGATCTTGTCACGCAGTATTTT. Residues: CSARDLVTQYF.

J is TRBJ1-1 and V is TRBV3-1, with 7 bases identical to TRBD1. Trimming removed 4 bases from V and 6 bases from J; junction bases left unmatched: 8. The CDR3 covers 14 residues. The germline V gene has CDR1 LGHDT and CDR2 YNNKEL (reference sequence). In DNA form, the CDR3 reads TGTGCCAGCAGCCCTGAACAGGGGCGGGCTGAAGCTTTCTTT. Encoded protein: CASSPEQGRAEAFF.

The sample holds a few counts of this clonotype. The CDR3 sequence is CASSWTGGLSTEAFF. The CDR3 nucleotides are TGTGCCAGCAGTTGGACAGGGGGCCTGTCCACTGAAGCTTTCTTT. The V gene is TRBV6-5, the J gene TRBJ1-1; TRBD1 matches 11 bases. CDR1 and CDR2 from the germline V gene are MNHEY and SVGAGI. The ends lost 4 bases at V and 4 bases at J; junction bases unmatched: 5. The length of the CDR3 is 15 residues.

The genes are TRBV7-2 and TRBJ2-7, with 12 bases that match TRBD1. This CDR3 contains 15 residues. Germline V gene lookup returns CDR1 SGHTA and CDR2 FQGNSA. V was clipped by 5 bases and J by 4 bases; unmatched bases: 6. The CDR3 sequence is CASSPGQGARYEQYF. DNA for the CDR3: TGTGCCAGCAGCCCGGGACAGGGGGCGAGGTACGAGCAGTACTTC.

V is TRBV25-1 and J is TRBJ1-5, with D uncertain. The germline CDR1 and CDR2 sequences are MGHDK and SYGVNS. The CDR3 has 16 residues. V dropped 5 bases and J dropped 0 bases, with 14 bases sitting between them. The CDR3 spells CASSPLQDVSNQPQHF. CDR3 DNA: TGTGCCAGCAGTCCCCTTCAGGACGTTAGCAATCAGCCCCAGCATTTT.

The chain carries TRBV12-3 or TRBV12-4 and TRBJ2-1; a possible D gene is TRBD2 (5 bases). This CDR3 has 13 amino acids. V was shortened by 2 bases and J by 10 bases, with 12 bases between the two germline ends. The chain's CDR3 is CASSLIGGLEQFF. The CDR3 nucleotides are TGTGCCAGCAGTTTAATAGGCGGACTGGAGCAGTTCTTC.

The rearrangement links TRBV27 to TRBJ2-7, with TRBD2 matching 8 bases. The CDR3 sequence is 17 residues long. Germline assignment: CDR1 MNHEY and CDR2 SMNVEV (reference sequence). Trimming took 0 bases from V and 4 from J; bases not matched to a gene: 11. DNA for the CDR3: TGTGCCAGCAGTTTATCGGTCCATCTAGCGGGTCGGTACGAGCAGTACTTC. This codes for CASSLSVHLAGRYEQYF.

The chain joins TRBV24-1 to TRBJ2-1, with TRBD1 matching 7 bases. The CDR3 contains 12 residues. CDR1 and CDR2 from the germline V gene are KGHDR and SFDVKD. V shed 2 bases, J shed 12 bases, and the junction held 3 bases outside the gene matches. The CDR3 spells CATSDSQGSQFF. The CDR3 DNA follows: TGTGCCACCAGTGATTCACAGGGGTCGCAGTTCTTC.

This clonotype has more than one count but fewer than ten. The chain couples TRBV6-2 or TRBV6-3 to TRBJ1-1; the D is unclear. The V gene's germline CDR1 is MNHEY and CDR2 SVGEGT. The ends were cut back, 2 bases at V and 1 base at J, with 8 bases in the middle. This CDR3 comprises 14 residues. DNA of the CDR3: TGTGCCAGCAGTTACGGGCAGCCGAACACTGAAGCTTTCTTT. Protein: CASSYGQPNTEAFF.

This clonotype turned up a few times. This chain uses TRBV6-1 with TRBJ2-1; no clear D. The V end lost 6 bases, the J end lost 1 base, and 10 bases lay between the germline ends. The CDR3 has 14 amino acids. CDR1 MNHNS and CDR2 SASEGT come from the germline V gene. In DNA, the CDR3 is TGTGCCAGCAGCCGGCCGGAATCCTACAATGAGCAGTTCTTC. Its translation is CASSRPESYNEQFF.

This clonotype was observed many times. The gene calls are TRBV6-1 and TRBJ2-7, with 8 bases aligning to TRBD2. The CDR3 covers 14 residues. After removal of 6 bases from V and 0 bases from J, the junction contained 4 bases not matched to a gene. Per the germline V gene, CDR1 is MNHNS and CDR2 is SASEGT. The CDR3 here is CASSRAGASYEQYF. The CDR3, as DNA: TGTGCCAGCAGCAGAGCGGGGGCCTCCTACGAGCAGTACTTC.

This clonotype occurred a few times. This chain connects TRBV5-5 to TRBJ2-1; 10 nucleotides align to TRBD2. CDR1 and CDR2 from the germline V gene are SGHKS and YYEKEE (reference sequence). The CDR3 spans 15 residues. The V and J ends lost 6 bases and 8 bases, in that order; junction bases with no gene match: 11. CDR3 nucleotide sequence: TGTGCCAGCAATCCCAGCGGGAGGGCCACAGATGAGCAGTTCTTC. Translated: CASNPSGRATDEQFF.

This clonotype was detected ten times or more. The chain is built from TRBV12-3 or TRBV12-4 and TRBJ1-1; tentatively, D is TRBD1 (6 bases). V lost 7 bases and J lost 1, with 10 bases in between. The CDR3 extends over 13 amino acids. This CDR3 is CASIQGQNTEAFF. In DNA, the CDR3 is TGTGCCAGCATCCAGGGACAGAACACTGAAGCTTTCTTT.

The rearrangement links TRBV3-1 to TRBJ2-1, with 9 bases identical to TRBD2. Germline-derived CDR1 and CDR2 are LGHDT and YNNKEL (reference sequence). Trimming at V came to 4 bases and at J to 7 bases, leaving 14 bases not matched to a gene. The CDR3 is made up of 17 amino acids. In DNA, the CDR3 is TGTGCCAGCAGCCGGGCTCCAGCGGGAGGTACACGTAATGAGCAGTTCTTC. Translation: CASSRAPAGGTRNEQFF.

The sample holds one count of this clonotype. This rearrangement joins TRBV4-3 to TRBJ2-1; 7 positions match TRBD2. The ends lost 1 base at V and 1 base at J; junction bases unmatched: 13. The CDR3 length is 19 residues. Germline V gene data show CDR1 as LGHNA and CDR2 as YSLEER. The CDR3 sequence is CASSQGPAGVELSYNEQFF. The CDR3 DNA reads as TGCGCCAGCAGCCAAGGTCCGGCGGGAGTAGAGCTTTCCTACAATGAGCAGTTCTTC.

CDR3 residues: CASSLASGSHIQYF. Written as DNA, the CDR3 is TGCGCCAGCAGCTTGGCCTCGGGTAGTCACATTCAGTACTTC. V and J are TRBV5-1 and TRBJ2-4; D unclear. Germline V gene lookup returns CDR1 SGHRS and CDR2 YFSETQ. V dropped 0 bases and J dropped 8 bases, with 12 bases sitting between them. CDR3 length: 14 amino acids.

The chain uses TRBV20-1 and TRBJ2-3; D call uncertain. The CDR3 has 13 amino acids. Germline-derived CDR1 and CDR2 are DFQATT and SNEGSKA (reference sequence). V was pared by 3 bases and J by 13 bases, with 20 bases between. The chain's CDR3 is CSARPAASPNKYF. CDR3 nucleotide sequence: TGCAGTGCTAGGCCCGCCGCTTCACCGAATAAGTATTTT.

The table lists this clonotype with a few counts. The V gene is TRBV7-2, the J gene TRBJ1-5; D is unresolved. V was clipped by 1 base and J by 4 bases, with 5 bases between them. The germline gives CDR1 SGHTA, CDR2 FQGNSA. This CDR3 has 13 amino acids. CDR3 sequence: CASSLVHNQPQHF. The CDR3 DNA sequence: TGTGCCAGCAGCTTAGTGCATAATCAGCCCCAGCATTTT.

This clonotype has a handful of counts. The chain is built from TRBV5-1 and TRBJ1-2; D is uncertain. Trimming took 0 bases from V and 0 from J, leaving 6 bases between them. The germline CDR1 and CDR2 sequences are SGHRS and YFSETQ. The CDR3 is 14 residues long. This CDR3 reads CASSLGLSNYGYTF. As DNA, the CDR3 is TGCGCCAGCAGCTTGGGCCTTTCTAACTATGGCTACACCTTC.

The chain employs TRBV7-9 and TRBJ2-1; possible D gene TRBD2, 5 bases. Germline CDR1 reads SEHNR; CDR2 reads FQNEAQ (reference sequence). The CDR3 has 15 amino acids. V dropped 5 bases and J dropped 5 bases, with 16 bases sitting between them. The CDR3 coding sequence is TGTGCCAGCAGCGTCAGCGGCAGAGACCACAATGAGCAGTTCTTC. The encoded protein is CASSVSGRDHNEQFF.

This clonotype occurred a few times. V gene TRBV2 combines with J gene TRBJ1-2; D gene ambiguous. There are 14 residues in the CDR3. V was clipped by 4 bases and J by 4 bases, with 13 bases between them. The germline CDR1 and CDR2 sequences are SNHLY and FYNNEI. CDR3 region: CASSVQRGSYGYTF. The CDR3 bases are TGTGCCAGCAGTGTACAGAGAGGCTCCTATGGCTACACCTTC. Based on the CDR3 plus reference TRBV2 and TRBJ1-2, the full variable domain is EPEVTQTPSHQVTQMGQEVILRCVPISNHLYFYWYRQILGQKVEFLVSFYNNEISEKSEIFDDQFSVERPDGSNFTLKIRSTKLEDSAMYFCASSVQRGSYGYTFGSGTRLTVV.

The rearrangement joins TRBV5-1 to TRBJ1-2, with a possible D match to TRBD1 (6 bases). The CDR3 is 14 residues long. Germline V gene lookup returns CDR1 SGHRS and CDR2 YFSETQ. The V gene lost 0 bases and the J gene lost 2 bases, with 8 bases spanning the gap. CDR3 DNA sequence: TGCGCCAGCAGCTTGGCGGACAGCAACTATGGCTACACCTTC. Amino acids: CASSLADSNYGYTF. Combining the CDR3 with reference TRBV5-1 and TRBJ1-2 gives the whole variable domain KAGVTQTPRYLIKTRGQQVTLSCSPISGHRSVSWYQQTPGQGLQFLFEYFSETQRNKGNFPGRFSGRQFSNSRSEMNVSTLELGDSALYLCASSLADSNYGYTFGSGTRLTVV.

This clonotype was counted at least ten times. V and J are TRBV12-3 or TRBV12-4 and TRBJ2-5, with D maybe TRBD1 (5 bases). This CDR3 is built from 14 residues. V dropped 7 bases and J dropped 5 bases, with 17 bases sitting between them. CDR3 sequence (DNA): TGTGCCAGCACCCAACGCCAGGGTAGGGAGACCCAGTACTTC. The encoded protein is CASTQRQGRETQYF.

The chain uses TRBV20-1 and TRBJ2-1, with 9 bases aligning to TRBD2. V lost 1 base to trimming and J lost 0 bases; unmatched junction nucleotides: 4. The CDR3 has 16 amino acids. Per the germline V gene, CDR1 is DFQATT and CDR2 is SNEGSKA (reference sequence). CDR3 coding DNA: TGCAGTGCTAGAGCTAGCGGGGCAAGCTCCTACAATGAGCAGTTCTTC. Amino acids: CSARASGASSYNEQFF.